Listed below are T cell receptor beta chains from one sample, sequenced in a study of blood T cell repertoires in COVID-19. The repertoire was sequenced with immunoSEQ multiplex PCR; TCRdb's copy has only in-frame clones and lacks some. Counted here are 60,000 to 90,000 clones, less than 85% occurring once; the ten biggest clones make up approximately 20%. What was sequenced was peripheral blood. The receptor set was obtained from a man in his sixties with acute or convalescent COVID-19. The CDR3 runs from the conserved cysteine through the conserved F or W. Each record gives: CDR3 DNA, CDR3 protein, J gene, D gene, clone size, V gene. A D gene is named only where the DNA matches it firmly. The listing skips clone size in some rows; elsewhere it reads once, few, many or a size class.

DNA: TGTGCCAGCAGCTTAAAGCGGGGGCAGGGGTTTACCTACAATGAGCAGTTCTTC; CDR3: CASSLKRGQGFTYNEQFF; J: TRBJ2-1; D: TRBD2; size: once; V: TRBV11-2
DNA: TGTGCCAGCAGCCCTCCGGGGGGCTTCCTAATGAACACTGAAGCTTTCTTT; CDR3: CASSPPGGFLMNTEAFF; J: TRBJ1-1; D: -; size: few; V: TRBV7-8
DNA: TGTGCCAGCAGTTGGACAGAGGCAGAGACCCAGTACTTC; CDR3: CASSWTEAETQYF; J: TRBJ2-5; D: -; size: -; V: TRBV27
DNA: TGCGCCAGCAGGGAGGGGTACGGCGGAAACGAAAAACTGTTTTTT; CDR3: CASREGYGGNEKLFF; J: TRBJ1-4; D: -; size: once; V: TRBV5-1
DNA: TGTGCCAGTAGTTCGGGTTTAGGTTCACCCCTCCACTTT; CDR3: CASSSGLGSPLHF; J: TRBJ1-6; D: -; size: -; V: TRBV19
DNA: TGTGCCATCAGTGATTCGGGGTCTCGAGACTATGGCTACACCTTC; CDR3: CAISDSGSRDYGYTF; J: TRBJ1-2; D: -; size: few; V: TRBV10-3
DNA: TGCGCCAGCAGCCCTGGACAGGGTTCAAACACCATATATTTT; CDR3: CASSPGQGSNTIYF; J: TRBJ1-3; D: TRBD1; size: -; V: TRBV5-1
DNA: TGTGCCAGCAGTGAGGGACTAGCGGGCACAGATACGCAGTATTTT; CDR3: CASSEGLAGTDTQYF; J: TRBJ2-3; D: TRBD2; size: -; V: TRBV2
DNA: TGCGCCAGCATCTTAGATAGCTCCTACAATGAGCAGTTCTTC; CDR3: CASILDSSYNEQFF; J: TRBJ2-1; D: -; size: -; V: TRBV10-2
DNA: TGTGCCAGTAGGACACCCAGAGCGGGGGTATCCGCCACCGGGGAGCTGTTTTTT; CDR3: CASRTPRAGVSATGELFF; J: TRBJ2-2; D: TRBD2; size: -; V: TRBV19
DNA: TGTGCCAGCAGCTTGTTTGGCGGGGAGACCCAGTACTTC; CDR3: CASSLFGGETQYF; J: TRBJ2-5; D: -; size: -; V: TRBV7-8
DNA: TGTGCCAGCCGCACCTCGGGAGGGAATGAAAAACTGTTTTTT; CDR3: CASRTSGGNEKLFF; J: TRBJ1-4; D: -; size: few; V: TRBV6-5
DNA: TGCGCCAGCAGCTTGATCTTGGATCCGCCTAGTAACACTTTCTTT; CDR3: CASSLILDPPSNTFF; J: TRBJ1-1; D: -; size: -; V: TRBV5-1
DNA: TGTGCCAGCAGAGACAGGGGTGCAGGAAAACTGTTTTTT; CDR3: CASRDRGAGKLFF; J: TRBJ1-4; D: TRBD1; size: -; V: TRBV6-5
DNA: TGTGCCAGCAGCTTTGAGGCAGATACGCAGTATTTT; CDR3: CASSFEADTQYF; J: TRBJ2-3; D: -; size: few; V: TRBV9
DNA: TGCGCCAGCAGTCCCCGTATCGGGCTAGCGGGAGTCCCCCGCACAGATACGCAGTATTTT; CDR3: CASSPRIGLAGVPRTDTQYF; J: TRBJ2-3; D: TRBD2; size: -; V: TRBV5-1
DNA: TGCGCCAGCAGCCACCCGACAGGATTGATCGATACGCAGTATTTT; CDR3: CASSHPTGLIDTQYF; J: TRBJ2-3; D: -; size: -; V: TRBV4-1
DNA: TGCAGTGCTAGTCGGGCGGGAGGGGGTAGTGAGCAGTTCTTC; CDR3: CSASRAGGGSEQFF; J: TRBJ2-1; D: TRBD2; size: -; V: TRBV20-1
DNA: TGTGCCACCAGTTACCCTAGCGGGGGACGTGAGCAGTTCTTC; CDR3: CATSYPSGGREQFF; J: TRBJ2-1; D: TRBD2; size: -; V: TRBV24-1
DNA: TGTGCCAGCAGTTTAGCGGGGGAGTTTGGGGCCAACGTCCTGACTTTC; CDR3: CASSLAGEFGANVLTF; J: TRBJ2-6; D: TRBD2; size: -; V: TRBV28
DNA: TGTGCCAGCAGTGAATTTTTCAGGGAAACTGAAGCTTTCTTT; CDR3: CASSEFFRETEAFF; J: TRBJ1-1; D: -; size: -; V: TRBV6-1
DNA: TGTGCCAGCAGTCAAGACGGGACTAGAGACAATGAGCAGTTCTTC; CDR3: CASSQDGTRDNEQFF; J: TRBJ2-1; D: TRBD2; size: -; V: TRBV28
DNA: TGTGCCAGCAGGCGACTAGCGGGAGGACGCACCGGGGAGCTGTTTTTT; CDR3: CASRRLAGGRTGELFF; J: TRBJ2-2; D: TRBD2; size: -; V: TRBV5-6
DNA: TGTGCCAGCAGCTCGCCGGACAGCTACGAGCAGTACTTC; CDR3: CASSSPDSYEQYF; J: TRBJ2-7; D: -; size: -; V: TRBV28
DNA: TGTGCCAGCAAAATTACTGGTGAGCAGTTCTTC; CDR3: CASKITGEQFF; J: TRBJ2-1; D: -; size: -; V: TRBV12-3/TRBV12-4
DNA: TGTGCCACCAGTGACCCCCCCAGGGGCCGGTACAATGAGCAGTTCTTC; CDR3: CATSDPPRGRYNEQFF; J: TRBJ2-1; D: -; size: -; V: TRBV24-1
DNA: TGTGCCAGCAGCCCAGACTTATCGGGGACAGGGCACACCGGGGAGCTGTTTTTT; CDR3: CASSPDLSGTGHTGELFF; J: TRBJ2-2; D: TRBD1; size: -; V: TRBV7-9
DNA: TGTGCCAGTAGTGTCGACAGCCGGGACTTGTTTTTT; CDR3: CASSVDSRDLFF; J: TRBJ1-4; D: -; size: -; V: TRBV19